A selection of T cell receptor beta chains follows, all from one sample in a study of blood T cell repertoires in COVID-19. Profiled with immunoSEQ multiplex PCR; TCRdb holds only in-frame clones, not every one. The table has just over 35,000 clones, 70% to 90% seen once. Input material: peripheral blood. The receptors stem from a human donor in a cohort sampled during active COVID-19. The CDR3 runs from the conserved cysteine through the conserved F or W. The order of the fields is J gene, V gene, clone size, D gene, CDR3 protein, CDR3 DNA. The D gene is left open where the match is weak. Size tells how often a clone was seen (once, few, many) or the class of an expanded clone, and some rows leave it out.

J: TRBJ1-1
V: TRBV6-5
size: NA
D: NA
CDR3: CASTFRALTEAFF
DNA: TGTGCCAGCACCTTTCGAGCCCTCACTGAAGCTTTCTTT

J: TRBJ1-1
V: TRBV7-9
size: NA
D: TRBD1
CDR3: CASSAGTGWVGAGNTEAFF
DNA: TGTGCCAGCAGCGCAGGGACAGGATGGGTGGGAGCCGGGAACACTGAAGCTTTCTTT

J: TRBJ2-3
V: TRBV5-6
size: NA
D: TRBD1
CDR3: CASQGAGTDTQYF
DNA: TGTGCCAGCCAGGGGGCGGGGACAGATACGCAGTATTTT

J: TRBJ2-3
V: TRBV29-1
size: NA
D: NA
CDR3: CSVEDTSSTGTQYF
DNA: TGCAGCGTTGAAGATACCTCTTCGACGGGTACGCAGTATTTT

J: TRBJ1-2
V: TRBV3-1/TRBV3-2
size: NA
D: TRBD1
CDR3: CASSQDQTWTGDTNYGYTF
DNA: TGTGCCAGCAGCCAAGATCAGACGTGGACAGGGGATACCAACTATGGCTACACCTTC

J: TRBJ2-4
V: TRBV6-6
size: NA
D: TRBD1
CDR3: CASSYLTGGADIQYF
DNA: TGTGCCAGCAGTTATCTTACAGGGGGCGCGGACATTCAGTACTTC

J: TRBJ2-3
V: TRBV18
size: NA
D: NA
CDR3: CASSSQTSGADTQYF
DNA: TGTGCCAGCTCATCTCAGACTAGTGGGGCAGATACGCAGTATTTT

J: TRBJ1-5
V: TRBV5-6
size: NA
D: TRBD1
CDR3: CASSLGGGYDQPQHF
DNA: TGTGCCAGCAGCTTGGGAGGGGGCTACGATCAGCCCCAGCATTTT

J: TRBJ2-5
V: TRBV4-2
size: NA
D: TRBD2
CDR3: CASSRKRGNEETQYF
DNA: TGTGCCAGCAGCCGAAAGCGGGGGAACGAAGAGACCCAGTACTTC

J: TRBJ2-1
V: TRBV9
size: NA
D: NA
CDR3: CASSVGYTGNEQFF
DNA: TGTGCCAGCAGCGTAGGTTACACAGGCAATGAGCAGTTCTTC

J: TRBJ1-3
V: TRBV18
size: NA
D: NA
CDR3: CASSERTVSGNTIYF
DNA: TGTGCCAGCTCAGAGCGGACAGTCTCTGGAAACACCATATATTTT

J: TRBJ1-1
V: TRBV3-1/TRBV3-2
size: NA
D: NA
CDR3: CASSPQPGKMNTEAFF
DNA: TGTGCCAGCAGCCCACAACCAGGGAAAATGAACACTGAAGCTTTCTTT

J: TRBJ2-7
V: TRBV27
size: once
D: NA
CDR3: CASSPDPGHLSSYEQYF
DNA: TGTGCCAGCAGTCCCGACCCGGGACACCTGAGCTCCTACGAGCAGTACTTC

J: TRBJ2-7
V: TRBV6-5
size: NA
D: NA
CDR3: CASSYGQGPYEQYF
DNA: TGTGCCAGCAGTTACGGGCAGGGTCCCTACGAGCAGTACTTC

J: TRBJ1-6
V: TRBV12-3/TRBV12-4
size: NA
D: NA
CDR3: CASSRGFNSPLHF
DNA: TGTGCCAGCAGTCGGGGGTTTAATTCACCCCTCCACTTT

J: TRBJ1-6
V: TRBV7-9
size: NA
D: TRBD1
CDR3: CASSSTQGAGSPLHF
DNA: TGTGCCAGCAGCTCTACACAGGGGGCGGGTTCACCCCTCCACTTT

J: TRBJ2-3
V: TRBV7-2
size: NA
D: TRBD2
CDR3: CASSPRLAGADTQYF
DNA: TGTGCCAGCAGCCCCCGGCTAGCGGGGGCAGATACGCAGTATTTT

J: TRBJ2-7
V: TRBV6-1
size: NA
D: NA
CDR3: CASSESRSGWGLGEQYF
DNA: TGTGCCAGCAGTGAATCCAGATCGGGGTGGGGGCTGGGCGAGCAGTACTTC

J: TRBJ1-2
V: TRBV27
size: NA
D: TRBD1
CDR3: CASSARQGAMNGYTF
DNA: TGTGCCAGCAGTGCTAGACAGGGGGCGATGAATGGCTACACCTTC

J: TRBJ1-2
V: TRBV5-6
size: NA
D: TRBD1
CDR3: CASSLAFDRGNTF
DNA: TGTGCCAGCAGCTTGGCCTTCGACAGGGGAAACACCTTC

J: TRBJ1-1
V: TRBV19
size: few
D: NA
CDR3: CASSIMQGHTEAFF
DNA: TGTGCCAGTAGTATAATGCAGGGCCACACTGAAGCTTTCTTT

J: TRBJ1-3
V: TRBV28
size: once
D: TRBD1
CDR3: CASSATGTGYGNTIYF
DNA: TGTGCCAGCAGTGCAACCGGGACAGGGTATGGAAACACCATATATTTT

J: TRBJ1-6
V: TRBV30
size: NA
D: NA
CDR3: CAWVPGTYNSPLHF
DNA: TGTGCCTGGGTCCCGGGAACTTATAATTCACCCCTCCACTTT

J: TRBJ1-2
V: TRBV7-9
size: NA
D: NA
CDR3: CASSLGGGPIAYTF
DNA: TGTGCCAGCAGCTTGGGCGGGGGACCGATAGCCTACACCTTC

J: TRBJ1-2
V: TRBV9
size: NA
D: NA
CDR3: CASSVGGQGYTF
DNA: TGTGCCAGCAGCGTAGGGGGGCAGGGCTACACCTTC

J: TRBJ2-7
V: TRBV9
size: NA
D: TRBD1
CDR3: CASSVATGQNYEQYF
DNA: TGTGCCAGCAGCGTAGCAACGGGACAGAACTACGAGCAGTACTTC

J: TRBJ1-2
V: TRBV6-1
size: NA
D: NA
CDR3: CASSEGMARLGGYTF
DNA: TGTGCCAGCAGTGAAGGAATGGCCCGACTAGGGGGCTACACCTTC

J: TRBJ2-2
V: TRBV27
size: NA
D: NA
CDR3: CAGRSLADTGELFF
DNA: TGTGCCGGGAGGTCTTTAGCGGACACCGGGGAGCTGTTTTTT

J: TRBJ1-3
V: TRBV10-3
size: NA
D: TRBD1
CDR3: CAISERQGSSGNTIYF
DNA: TGTGCCATCAGTGAGCGACAGGGGAGCTCTGGAAACACCATATATTTT

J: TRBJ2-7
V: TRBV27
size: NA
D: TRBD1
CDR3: CASSSRDSSYEQYF
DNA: TGTGCCAGCAGTTCCCGGGACAGCTCCTACGAGCAGTACTTC

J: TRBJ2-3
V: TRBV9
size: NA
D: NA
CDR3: CASSAGGSSTDTQYF
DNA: TGTGCCAGCAGCGCGGGGGGCTCTAGCACAGATACGCAGTATTTT

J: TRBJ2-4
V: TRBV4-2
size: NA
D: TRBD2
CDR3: CASSQRAGGRYF
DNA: TGTGCCAGCAGCCAAAGAGCGGGGGGTCGGTACTTC

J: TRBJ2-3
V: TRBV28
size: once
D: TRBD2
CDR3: CASSSILAGSTDTQYF
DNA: TGTGCCAGCAGTTCCATTCTAGCGGGGAGCACAGATACGCAGTATTTT

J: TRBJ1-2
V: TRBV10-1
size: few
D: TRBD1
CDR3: CASSPGTGASYGYTF
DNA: TGCGCCAGCAGCCCCGGGACAGGGGCTTCCTATGGCTACACCTTC

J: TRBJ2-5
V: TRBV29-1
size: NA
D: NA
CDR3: CSVRAGLETQYF
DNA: TGCAGCGTTAGGGCGGGGCTGGAGACCCAGTACTTC

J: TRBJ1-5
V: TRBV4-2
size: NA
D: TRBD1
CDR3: CASSQGTGAGNQPQHF
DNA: TGTGCCAGCAGCCAAGGGACAGGGGCCGGCAATCAGCCCCAGCATTTT

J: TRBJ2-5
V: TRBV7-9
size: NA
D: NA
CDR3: CASSSGHQETQYF
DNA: TGTGCCAGCAGCTCCGGACATCAAGAGACCCAGTACTTC

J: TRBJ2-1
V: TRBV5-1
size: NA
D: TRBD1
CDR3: CASAAGQGTYNEQFF
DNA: TGCGCCAGCGCCGCGGGACAGGGAACCTACAATGAGCAGTTCTTC

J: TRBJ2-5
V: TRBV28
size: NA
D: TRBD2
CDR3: CASRLGLAGVQETQYF
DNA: TGTGCCAGCAGACTTGGACTAGCGGGGGTACAAGAGACCCAGTACTTC

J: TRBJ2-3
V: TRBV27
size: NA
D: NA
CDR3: CASSDRGFTDTQYF
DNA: TGTGCCAGCAGTGACAGAGGATTCACAGATACGCAGTATTTT

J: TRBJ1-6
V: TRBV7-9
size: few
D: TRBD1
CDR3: CASSSTGNSPLHF
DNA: TGTGCCAGCAGCTCGACAGGGAATTCACCCCTCCACTTT

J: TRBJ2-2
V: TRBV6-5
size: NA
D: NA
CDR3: CASSYGRRNTGELFF
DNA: TGTGCCAGCAGTTACGGTCGTAGAAACACCGGGGAGCTGTTTTTT